This T cell receptor (beta chain) was sequenced during a study of blood T cell repertoires in COVID-19. At the level of the study: The United States, Italy and Spain supplied acute and convalescent COVID-19 samples. T cells, B-cell-depleted T cells, or PBMCs supplied cDNA or gDNA.

In the study's own analysis: The assay estimated nucleated cells by amplifying reference gene primers. Method: immunoSEQ multiplex PCR; TCRdb's copy keeps in-frame clones and lacks some. D and trimming were read from the DNA, whereas the V and J calls and clone size are those reported in that table. This table holds more than 250,000 clones, 70% to 90% found once. This sequence was found in a man aged 18-30 years with active or convalescent COVID-19. The specimen sequenced was peripheral blood.

CDR3 loop: CASSFAGAEAFF. DNA of the CDR3: TGTGCCAGCAGTTTTGCAGGGGCTGAAGCTTTCTTT. This chain uses TRBV6-2 or TRBV6-3 with TRBJ1-1, with D tentatively TRBD1 (6 bases). CDR1 and CDR2 (germline): MNHEY, SVGEGT. This CDR3 has 12 amino acids. Trimming left V 4 bases short and J 6 bases short, with 9 bases between.